This paragraph reports one TCR beta chain. This clonotype was counted a few times. It has no known antigen specificity. No qualities accompany the bases; no much larger clone lies one base away. Inclusive of the bounding cysteine and phenylalanine, the CDR3 is 13 residues long. The only DNA kept is the CDR3, 39 bases in frame from the first base. The CDR1 and CDR2 encoded by the germline V gene are MDHEN and SYDVKM. V is reduced by 3 bases and J by 4 bases, leaving a spacing of 9 bases between them. Library preparation was by PCR. At the Johns Hopkins FTIC core, DNA from the cultured CD4+ T cells underwent TCR sequencing with the Oncomine TCR Beta short-read assay. The QIAamp micro DNA kit was used to extract genomic DNA from the cultured CD4+ T cells. Oncomine TCR Beta libraries from cultured CD4+ T cells were pooled with unique dual indexes and sequenced on an Illumina iSeq 100. For the original study's pipeline: Non-productive sequences were filtered out, and CDR3s that did not start with C, did not end with F or W, or were shorter than 7 amino acids were discarded. The MANAFEST web application was used to identify antigen-specific clonotypes by comparing peptide-stimulated wells against reference wells and other culture wells. Positive clones required FDR below 0.05, an odds ratio above 5, and productive frequency above 0.1% in at least two of three replicate wells. Clonotypes that were significantly expanded in both SARS-CoV-2 spike wells and at least one common cold coronavirus spike condition were defined as cross-reactive. Similarity between CDR3 sequences was evaluated in R version 3.6.1 using Levenshtein distances (stringdist) and unrooted phylogenetic trees (ape). TCRdb's own reprocessing of the public reads used fastp at Q25 and MiXCR and kept productive beta chains. Under each unique CDR3 protein, matching rows form one entry showing the most common genes and DNA. These V and J calls rely on TCRdb rather than the paper's analysis. This sample has around 8,300 distinct CDR3 sequences in its table, and about 50% of those were observed once. The top ten constitute 15% to 25% of the sample.

This sample is part of a study of vaccination and CD4 T cells after COVID-19 (dated by TCRdb to between 2021 and 2023). With respect to the entire study: Every convalescent patient had a positive nasal swab PCR test for SARS-CoV-2, with mild disease in roughly ten patients and severe disease in one. The time from the second vaccine dose to post-vaccine blood sampling had a median of roughly 79 days and ranged from about 14 to 250 days. The convalescent cohort comprised six males and four females, including two Hispanic individuals, seven Caucasians, two Asians and one multiracial person. In around ten COVID-19 convalescent patients and several infection-naive healthy vaccine recipients, the spike-specific CD4+ TCR repertoire before mRNA vaccination was compared with the repertoire after mRNA vaccination. For stimulating the cultures, overlapping spike peptide pools were used, derived from SARS-CoV-2 as well as from the common cold coronaviruses HCoV-NL63, HCoV-OC43 and HCoV-229E. Post-COVID blood samples were collected from convalescent patients a median of approximately 93 days after diagnosis, with a range of about 35 to 170 days. Control cultures used a CEFX viral epitope pool as positive control, an HIV-1 Nef peptide pool as negative control, or no peptide. Participants received two doses of either the Pfizer-BioNTech BNT162b2 vaccine (n=8) or the Moderna mRNA-1273 vaccine (n=2).

Results and caveats for the whole study, not just this receptor: Of the vaccine-specific clones in convalescent patients, 304 of 307, or nearly all, reacted only to SARS-CoV-2 spike and did not cross-react with common cold coronaviruses. The median number of SARS-CoV-2-reactive clonotypes rose from 20 to 25 after infection to 38 after vaccination, but the change was not significant. Only a relatively small number of convalescent patients were included in the study, and early timepoints following natural infection were not analyzed. Among convalescent patients, a median about 86% of the SARS-CoV-2-reactive clones seen after vaccination appeared only after vaccination, which suggests priming specific to the vaccine.

The sample's treatment or condition label, in plain terms: roughly 10-day PBMC culture with coronavirus spike peptide pools or control peptides (ViraFEST assay). The ViraFEST assay, used in the study, expanded antigen-specific T cells with peptide pools and then identified the expanded clonotypes through TCR sequencing. Positive SARS-CoV-2 PCR tests in the convalescent patients dated from March to December 2020, before Alpha, Beta and Delta variants emerged in the United States. Each well held about 2.2 million PBMCs cultured in IMDM containing approximately 5% human AB serum and roughly 10 IU/ml IL-2, with 8.5 to 10 ug/ml peptide pools added. Half of the culture medium was replaced with fresh IL-2-containing medium on days 3 and 7. After 10 days of culture, CD4+ T cells were isolated by negative selection using the EasySep CD4+ T cell isolation kit. Ficoll-Paque Plus gradient centrifugation was used to isolate PBMCs from whole blood, and the isolated PBMCs were then either used fresh or cryopreserved at -140C. Triplicate wells were generally used for each culture condition.

The sequence came from a human donor who had recovered from COVID-19. The chain is made from TRBV28 and TRBJ1-2; no confident D gene assignment can be made. Sequenced material: CD4+ T cells from blood, cultured in vitro. The CDR3 here reads CASSLVGSYGYTF. The nucleotide sequence is given as TGTGCCAGCAGTTTGGTAGGGTCCTATGGCTACACCTTC.